Listed below are T cell receptor beta chains from one sample, sequenced in a study of blood T cell repertoires in COVID-19. The assay was immunoSEQ multiplex PCR, and TCRdb's table has in-frame clones only and misses some. The data hold over 200,000 clones, with 87% observed a single time. Sequencing used peripheral blood. These receptors were obtained from a man between 40 and 49 years old with active or convalescent COVID-19. CDR3s include the opening cysteine and the closing phenylalanine or tryptophan. A D gene is named only where the DNA matches it firmly. The listing skips clone size in some rows; elsewhere it reads once, few, many or a size class.

>TRBJ1-5|.|TRBD1|TRBV6-5
TGTGCCAGCAGATGGGACAGGGATGGACAGCCCCAGCATTTT
CASRWDRDGQPQHF
>TRBJ2-7|.|TRBD1|TRBV7-6
TGTGCCAGCAGCTTAATGGGACAGGGGCAAAACGAGCAGTACTTC
CASSLMGQGQNEQYF
>TRBJ2-3|once|TRBD1|TRBV12-5
TGTGCTAGTGGTTTGGTACTCGGACAGGCCAGCACAGATACGCAGTATTTT
CASGLVLGQASTDTQYF
>TRBJ1-3|.|.|TRBV28
TGTGCCAGCAGTTTATTCAGGGCTCCTTCTGGAAACACCATATATTTT
CASSLFRAPSGNTIYF
>TRBJ2-7|.|.|TRBV27
TGTGCCAGCAGTTTACAGAACAAACCCTACGAGCAGTACTTC
CASSLQNKPYEQYF
>TRBJ2-1|.|.|TRBV12-5
TGTGCTAGTGGTTTGGCAACAGAACCAAACAGTTACAATGAGCAGTTCTTC
CASGLATEPNSYNEQFF
>TRBJ1-2|.|.|TRBV2
TGTGCCAGCAGTCCCGGGATACTCTATGGCTACACCTTC
CASSPGILYGYTF
>TRBJ1-5|.|.|TRBV7-5
TGTGTCAGAAGCTTAGGGACAGGCGATAGCAATCAGCCCCAGCATTTT
CVRSLGTGDSNQPQHF
>TRBJ1-1|.|TRBD1|TRBV5-1
TGCGCCAGCAGCCTTTCCGACAGGGGGCAGACTGAAGCTTTCTTT
CASSLSDRGQTEAFF
>TRBJ1-2|.|.|TRBV4-2
TGTGCCAGCAGCCAAGGGTCGCAGTATGGCTACACCTTC
CASSQGSQYGYTF
>TRBJ2-1|.|.|TRBV29-1
TGCAGCGTTGATGGGATCGCGACAGCTAACTCCTACAATGAGCAGTTCTTC
CSVDGIATANSYNEQFF
>TRBJ1-1|.|.|TRBV5-1
TGCGCCAGCAGCCCCGGGGGGGGCCGTCTGACTGAAGCTTTCTTT
CASSPGGGRLTEAFF
>TRBJ1-2|.|.|TRBV15
TGTGCCACCAGCTCTGGTCGGGCGGGGGTCTATGGCTACACCTTC
CATSSGRAGVYGYTF
>TRBJ1-6|.|.|TRBV11-2
TGTGCCAGCAGGCCCACCGGGTCGTTTAATTCACCCCTCCACTTT
CASRPTGSFNSPLHF
>TRBJ1-3|once|TRBD1|TRBV14
TGTGCCAGCAGCCAACGGCAGGGGGCCGGAAACACCATATATTTT
CASSQRQGAGNTIYF
>TRBJ1-6|.|.|TRBV2
TGTGCCAGCAGCTCCCAGGGGAGCTCCTATAATTCACCCCTCCACTTT
CASSSQGSSYNSPLHF
>TRBJ2-1|.|TRBD1|TRBV12-3/TRBV12-4
TGTGCCAGCAGGACAGGGTTCTACAATGAGCAGTTCTTC
CASRTGFYNEQFF
>TRBJ1-1|.|.|TRBV5-8
TGTGCCAGCAGAGTGAGGACTGAAGCTTTCTTT
CASRVRTEAFF
>TRBJ2-7|.|TRBD1|TRBV19
TGTGCCAGTAGCGAGGGGGCAACCTACGAGCAGTACTTC
CASSEGATYEQYF
>TRBJ2-7|.|TRBD1|TRBV19
TGTGCCAGTAGTTTAAGGACAGGGAGTAACTCCTACGAGCAGTACTTC
CASSLRTGSNSYEQYF
>TRBJ1-3|.|.|TRBV6-5
TGTGCCAGCAGTTACTCGGGGGGGAGTAACACCATATATTTT
CASSYSGGSNTIYF
>TRBJ1-2|few|.|TRBV30
TGTGCCTGGAGTGCCAAGGGACTTAACTATGGCTACACCTTC
CAWSAKGLNYGYTF
>TRBJ2-7|.|TRBD1|TRBV9
TGTGCCAGCAGCGCAGACGGGACAGGGGTGAGCTCCTACGAGCAGTACTTC
CASSADGTGVSSYEQYF
>TRBJ2-7|.|.|TRBV6-5
TGTGCCAGCAGTTACTCTGACAAGTTCTACGAGCAGTACTTC
CASSYSDKFYEQYF
>TRBJ1-2|.|TRBD1|TRBV4-1
TGCGCCAGCAGCCAAAGGGGACAGGTCCCCATAGGCTACACCTTC
CASSQRGQVPIGYTF